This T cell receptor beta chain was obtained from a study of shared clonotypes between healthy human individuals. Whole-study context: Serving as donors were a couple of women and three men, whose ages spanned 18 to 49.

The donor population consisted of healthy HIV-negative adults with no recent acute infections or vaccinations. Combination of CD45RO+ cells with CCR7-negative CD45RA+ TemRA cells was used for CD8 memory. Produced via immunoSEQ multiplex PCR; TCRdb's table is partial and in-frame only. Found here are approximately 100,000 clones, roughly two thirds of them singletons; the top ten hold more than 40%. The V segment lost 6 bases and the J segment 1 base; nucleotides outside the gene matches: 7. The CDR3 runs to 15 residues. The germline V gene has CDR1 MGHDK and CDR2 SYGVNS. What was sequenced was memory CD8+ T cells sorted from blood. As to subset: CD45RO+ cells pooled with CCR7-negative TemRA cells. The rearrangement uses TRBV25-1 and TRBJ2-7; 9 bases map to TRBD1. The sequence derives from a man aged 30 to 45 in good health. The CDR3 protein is CASSPGGTGSYEQYF. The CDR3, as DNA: TGTGCCAGCAGCCCCGGGGGGACAGGGTCCTACGAGCAGTACTTC.